This T cell receptor beta chain emerged from a study of cytomegalovirus exposure and HLA in healthy donors. Whole-study findings and limits: Some TCR beta chains (more than 150 of them) were listed as cytomegalovirus-associated.

For this clone: Its matching antigen is unknown.

Here immunoSEQ multiplex PCR was the method, and the copy in TCRdb shows in-frame clones only, minus some. The profile shows hundreds of thousands of clones, around 90% of them singletons. The ends were cut back, 3 bases at V and 8 bases at J, with 9 bases in the middle. From germline, CDR1 is MNHEY and CDR2 SMNVEV (reference sequence). This CDR3 is 12 amino acids long. The chain couples TRBV27 to TRBJ2-3; weak D call: TRBD1 (6 bases). The sample taken for sequencing was PBMCs. The receptor comes from a woman under 30 in good health and CMV-seropositive. This chain's CDR3 is CASSLSRGTQYF. CDR3 DNA: TGTGCCAGCAGTTTGTCCAGGGGTACGCAGTATTTT.